This T cell receptor beta chain was captured by sequencing in a study of blood T cells in healthy people across ages (dated by TCRdb to between 2014 and 2016). Context from the whole study: Template switching captured roughly one uniquely barcoded TCR beta cDNA molecule per two T cells in model experiments. The study measured age-related changes in TCR beta repertoire diversity using deep sequencing normalized with unique cDNA molecular identifiers. Donors were grouped into four age groups: young (average approximately 15 years), middle-aged (less than 40), aged (around 60) and long-lived (over 80). The study analyzed two additional independent replicas of 1 million unique cDNA reads from the same blood draw for two donors, one aged 18 to 30 and one aged 80 or older. To avoid experimental bias, donors of different ages were distributed randomly across sequencing lanes. Here is what the overall study found, with its caveats: Conclusive comparison of naive and antigen-experienced compartments was prevented by the profiling of bulk unsorted PBMCs. There was a strong correlation between observed TCR beta diversity and the percentage of naive T cells measured by flow cytometry. Because the CMV infection status of the donors was unknown, age-related changes in expanded clonotypes may potentially have been confounded. Observed TCR beta diversity per million T cells fell roughly linearly with age, and a significant reduction was already apparent by age around 36. Compared with the aged group, the long-lived group had more naive CD4+ T cells, fewer expanded clones and increased TCR diversity, a pattern suggesting age selection. Estimates of total diversity from one million sequenced T cells were regarded as lower bounds and underestimates.

The roughly 39 donors, aged roughly 6 to 90 years, were systemically healthy Caucasian individuals from Russia. About 9.8 milliliters of peripheral blood were drawn from each donor into EDTA-treated Vacutainer tubes. PBMCs were isolated by Ficoll-Paque density-gradient centrifugation, with at least 6.5 million obtained per sample. Total RNA was extracted from PBMCs with Trizol reagent, with at least 5 micrograms obtained per sample. For every donor, flow cytometry on a PBMC aliquot measured the percentage of naive CD45RAhigh/CD27high T cells. This clonotype was seen only a few times. Its antigen specificity is not known. No per-base quality is available; no much larger clone lies one base away. Per the germline V gene (reference sequence), DFQATT is the CDR1 and SNEGSKA is the CDR2. V drops 6 bases and J drops 11 bases, leaving 15 bases in between. The CDR3 numbers 11 residues from cysteine through phenylalanine. The CDR3 DNA has 33 bases and is translated from base 1.

Preparation of the library involved 5' RACE. The sequencer was an Illumina HiSeq 2500. A second roughly 6 to 12 cycle PCR used a sample-barcoded 5' primer and a J-beta primer mix. A unique molecular identifier was introduced onto each TCR beta cDNA molecule by a template-switch 5' adaptor carrying 12 random nucleotides. Each sample yielded at least 2.5 million CDR3-containing paired-end reads. The Mint cDNA synthesis kit, primed by a TRBC-specific oligonucleotide, was used to synthesize first-strand cDNA from all RNA. After uracil-DNA glycosylase treatment, a first 18-cycle PCR used universal primers M1SS and BC2_uni_R on all cDNA. Processing in the source paper ran as follows. Normalization of each sample was performed by random selection of 1 million high-quality reads, each carrying a distinct molecular identifier. Reads sharing molecular identifiers were discarded rather than binned into consensus sequences. CDR3 identification, clonotype clustering and error correction used MiTCR with a Q25 quality threshold and the strictest error-elimination algorithm. Lower-bound total TCR beta diversity was estimated with a nonparametric unseen species model using Euler transformation. In TCRdb, the public reads were trimmed at Q25 with fastp and aligned with MiXCR, with productive beta chains retained. Every distinct CDR3 protein forms one entry, paired with its most common genes and DNA. TCRdb's processing, not the study's, gives the V and J calls here. The sample includes around 1.7 million distinct CDR3 sequences, with roughly 28% observed a single time. The top ten clones comprise roughly 8% of the sample.

The chain couples TRBV20-1 to TRBJ2-3, with the D gene uncertain. Sequenced material: blood. The sequence was obtained from a woman in her thirties in good health. The nucleotides read TGCAGTGCCACCAGAGAAAGGCGGCAGTATTTT. It specifies CSATRERRQYF.